Below are 12 T cell receptor beta chains sequenced from a single sample in a study of blood T cells in healthy people across ages. Through a sample-barcoded 5' primer and a J-beta primer mix, a second PCR was run for about 7 to 12 cycles. A single record per CDR3 protein comes from TCRdb applying MiXCR to the 5' RACE reads. The table lists more than 1.4 million distinct CDR3 sequences, about 43% of them singletons, with 7.9% in the top ten. The sample taken for sequencing was blood. All receptors come from a woman in her late teens or twenties in good health.

The rearrangement uses TRBV9 and TRBJ2-1; 9 bases align to TRBD2. Germline CDR1 is SGDLS and CDR2 is YYNGEE. Unmatched junction bases numbered 17, after V lost 4 bases and J lost 0 bases. CDR3 length: 20 residues. CDR3 nucleotides: TGTGCCAGCAGCTCATCCCCAGGGGCTAGCGGGACCAGCTCCTACAATGAGCAGTTCTTC. The encoded protein is CASSSSPGASGTSSYNEQFF.

J is TRBJ2-7 and V is TRBV28; the match to TRBD2 covers 9 bases. The germline V gene has CDR1 MDHEN and CDR2 SYDVKM. The CDR3 covers 14 residues. J gave up 6 bases and V 6 bases, and 9 bases lay outside the gene matches. The CDR3 bases are TGTGCCAGCAGCATGCGGGGGGGATACCCCGAGCAGTACTTC. Encoded protein: CASSMRGGYPEQYF.

As regards this clonotype: Germline is not matched at one junction end, which may reflect a read error. The rearrangement joins TRBV7-7 to TRBJ2-7; 8 nucleotides line up with TRBD1. Germline V lookup: CDR1 SSHAT, CDR2 FNYEAQ (reference sequence). The CDR3 has 15 residues. The CDR3 region has the DNA TGTGCTAGCAGCTTACCTGGACAGGGCTTCGACGAGCAGTACTTC. It yields the protein CASSLPGQGFDEQYF.

The chain uses TRBV29-1 and TRBJ1-2; TRBD1 aligns across 7 bases. CDR1 and CDR2 from the germline V gene are SQVTM and ANQGSEA. The J segment lost 5 bases and the V segment lost 4 bases, leaving 10 bases of the junction unmatched. The CDR3 runs to 14 residues. Here the CDR3 DNA reads TGCAGCGTTGGGGGCGACAGGGCGGGATATGGCTACACCTTC. As protein: CSVGGDRAGYGYTF.

The chain uses TRBV3-1 and TRBJ2-7; maybe TRBD2 (6 bases). This CDR3 has 15 residues. The germline V and J ends were trimmed by 5 bases and 0 bases, with 14 bases remaining between them. The germline gives CDR1 LGHDT, CDR2 YNNKEL (reference sequence). The CDR3 DNA is TGTGCCAGCAGCTGGGAGCGGGCAAGCTCCTACGAGCAGTACTTC. It encodes CASSWERASSYEQYF.

This clonotype appeared a few times. The chain carries TRBV15 and TRBJ2-7; D uncertain. Germline loops: CDR1 LNHNV, CDR2 YYDKDF (reference sequence). This CDR3 is built from 15 residues. V shed 0 bases and J shed 0 bases, with 9 bases lying between them. CDR3 sequence (DNA): TGTGCCACCAGCAGAGATCGCGGAAACTCCTACGAGCAGTACTTC. Encoded protein: CATSRDRGNSYEQYF. The full variable domain, completed using reference TRBV15 and TRBJ2-7, is DAMVIQNPRYQVTQFGKPVTLSCSQTLNHNVMYWYQQKSSQAPKLLFHYYDKDFNNEADTPDNFQSRRPNTSFCFLDIRSPGLGDTAMYLCATSRDRGNSYEQYFGPGTRLTVT.

This chain links TRBV7-2 with TRBJ2-3, with 10 bases matching TRBD2. The CDR3 is 17 residues long. Germline lookup yields CDR1 SGHTA and CDR2 FQGNSA. V shed 4 bases, J shed 5 bases, and the junction held 12 bases outside the gene matches. CDR3 protein: CASSWSGGAYRRDTQYF. For the CDR3, the DNA is TGTGCCAGCAGCTGGAGCGGGGGGGCTTACCGAAGAGATACGCAGTATTTT.

This chain joins TRBV6-2 or TRBV6-3 and TRBJ2-7; perhaps TRBD1 as D (5 bases). V lost 6 bases to trimming and J lost 5 bases, with 17 bases between them. Germline assignment: CDR1 MNHEY and CDR2 SVGEGT. This CDR3 has 14 residues. The CDR3 here is CASRSTGPDDEQYF. The DNA for the CDR3 is TGTGCCAGCAGGTCTACAGGCCCGGACGACGAGCAGTACTTC.

The J gene is TRBJ2-3, the V gene TRBV3-1, with 9 bases fitting TRBD1. CDR1 LGHDT and CDR2 YNNKEL come from the germline V gene (reference sequence). Trimming removed 4 bases from V and 5 bases from J; junction bases left unmatched: 10. This CDR3 has 16 amino acids. CDR3 bases: TGTGCCAGCAGCCTCTCTTGGACAGGGGTAAAAGATACGCAGTATTTT. Amino acids: CASSLSWTGVKDTQYF.

The sample holds one count of this clonotype. V is TRBV20-1 and J is TRBJ2-2; the match to TRBD2 covers 11 bases. In germline, CDR1 is DFQATT, CDR2 SNEGSKA (reference sequence). V dropped 2 bases and J dropped 3; count of bases not matched to a gene: 8. CDR3 length: 17 amino acids. CDR3 DNA sequence: TGCAGTGCTAGAAAAAGCCCGGGACTAGCGGACACCGGGGAGCTGTTTTTT. Translated: CSARKSPGLADTGELFF.

The V gene is TRBV27, the J gene TRBJ2-1; D unclear. This CDR3 spans 13 amino acids. V dropped 5 bases and J dropped 5 bases, with 10 bases sitting between them. Germline CDR1 reads MNHEY; CDR2 reads SMNVEV (reference sequence). This CDR3 is CASSLDTNNEQFF. The CDR3 nucleotides read TGTGCCAGCAGTCTAGACACAAACAATGAGCAGTTCTTC.

The chain combines TRBV25-1 with TRBJ2-5; 11 nucleotides agree with TRBD1. The DNA end favors TRBJ2-7, so the J call may be wrong. The CDR3 sequence is 16 residues long. Germline loops: CDR1 MGHDK, CDR2 SYGVNS. The CDR3, as DNA: TGTGCCAGCAGCGGGACAGGGGGGGCGGCCTCCTACGAGCAGTACTTC. This encodes CASSGTGGAASYEQYF.